Reported below is one T cell receptor (beta chain). The data belong to a study of Ad26.COV2.S vaccination and SARS-CoV-2 variants. Germline trimming cut 7 bases from V and 4 bases from J; bases unmatched to any gene: 10. In germline, CDR1 is SEHNR, CDR2 FQNEAQ (reference sequence). The CDR3 loop spans 18 amino acids. Assay used: immunoSEQ multiplex PCR; TCRdb lists only in-frame clones, some missing. The sample includes 300,000 to 350,000 clones, around 84% seen only once; the top ten take less than 2%. Noted treatment: 19 received Ad26.COV2.S at low or high dose, single or two shots; five or six received placebo; per-sample allocation not given. Collection of the samples took place on day 63 after the first injection of vaccine or placebo.

The source of this sequence is a person between 18 and 60 years old who received the Ad26.COV2.S COVID-19 vaccine or a placebo. V usage is TRBV7-9 and J usage is TRBJ2-1, with TRBD2 identical over 16 bases. The sample consisted of peripheral blood, taken in a trial of Ad26.COV2.S vaccine versus placebo. The CDR3 DNA reads as TGTGCCAGCACCTCGCGGGGACTAGCGGGGGGGCGTTACAATGAGCAGTTCTTC. Protein product: CASTSRGLAGGRYNEQFF.